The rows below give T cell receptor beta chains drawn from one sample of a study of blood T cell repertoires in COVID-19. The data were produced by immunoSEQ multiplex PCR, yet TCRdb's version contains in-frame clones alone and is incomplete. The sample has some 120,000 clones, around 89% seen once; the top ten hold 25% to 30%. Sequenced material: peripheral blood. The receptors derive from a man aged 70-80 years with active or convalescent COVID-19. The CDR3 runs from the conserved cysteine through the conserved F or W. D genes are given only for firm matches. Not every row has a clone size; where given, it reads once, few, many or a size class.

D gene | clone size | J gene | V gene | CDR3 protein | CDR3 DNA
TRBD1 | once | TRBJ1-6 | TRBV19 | CASSIRDRDSPLHF | TGTGCCAGTAGTATCCGGGACAGGGACTCACCCCTCCACTTT
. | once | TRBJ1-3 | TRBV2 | CASSGGGSGNTIYF | TGTGCCAGCAGTGGGGGAGGAAGTGGAAACACCATATATTTT
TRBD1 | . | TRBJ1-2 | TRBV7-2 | CASSLQGARGYTF | TGTGCCAGCAGCTTGCAGGGGGCGCGGGGCTACACCTTC
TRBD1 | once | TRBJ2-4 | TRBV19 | CASSIGGQGGNIQYF | TGTGCCAGTAGTATAGGGGGACAGGGCGGCAACATTCAGTACTTC
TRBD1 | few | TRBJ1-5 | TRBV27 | CASSSGGGGYQPQHF | TGTGCCAGCAGTTCAGGAGGAGGGGGCTATCAGCCCCAGCATTTT
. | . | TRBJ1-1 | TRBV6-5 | CASRTGWNTEAFF | TGTGCCAGCAGGACAGGTTGGAACACTGAAGCTTTCTTT
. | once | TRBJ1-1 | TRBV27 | CASSLSANTEAFF | TGTGCCAGCAGTTTATCAGCGAACACTGAAGCTTTCTTT
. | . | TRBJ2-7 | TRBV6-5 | CASRSGTLSYEQYF | TGTGCCAGCAGAAGTGGGACTCTCTCCTACGAGCAGTACTTC
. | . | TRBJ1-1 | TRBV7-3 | CASSNLRGTEAFF | TGTGCCAGCAGCAACCTCAGGGGAACTGAAGCTTTCTTT
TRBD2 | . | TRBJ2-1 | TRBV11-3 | CASSRKREPYNEQFF | TGTGCCAGCAGCCGAAAGCGGGAGCCCTACAATGAGCAGTTCTTC
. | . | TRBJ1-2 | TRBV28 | CASSPSANYGYTF | TGTGCCAGCAGTCCGTCTGCTAACTATGGCTACACCTTC
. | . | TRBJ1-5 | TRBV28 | CASSLTAVANQPQHF | TGTGCCAGCAGTTTGACAGCTGTTGCCAATCAGCCCCAGCATTTT
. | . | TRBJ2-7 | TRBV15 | CATSRQFSSYEQYF | TGTGCCACCAGCAGACAGTTCTCCTCTTACGAGCAGTACTTC
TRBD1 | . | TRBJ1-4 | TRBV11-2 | CASRPGTATNEKLFF | TGTGCCAGCAGGCCCGGGACAGCAACTAATGAAAAACTGTTTTTT
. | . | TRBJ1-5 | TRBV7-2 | CASSSPSNQPQHF | TGTGCCAGCAGCTCCCCGAGCAATCAGCCCCAGCATTTT
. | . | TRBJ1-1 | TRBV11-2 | CASSRRFGENTEAFF | TGTGCCAGCAGCCGCAGGTTCGGGGAGAACACTGAAGCTTTCTTT